These T cell receptor beta chains were read from a single sample in a study of siplizumab effects on memory and regulatory T cells. Generated by immunoSEQ multiplex PCR, the TCRdb table keeps only in-frame clones and is missing some. The table has over 100,000 clones, 90% to 95% seen once; the top ten hold roughly 1%. The material sequenced was CD4+ T cells sorted from blood. The receptors derive from a human donor in good health. Each CDR3 is given with its conserved first and last residue. The order of the fields is J gene, V gene, D gene, clone size, CDR3 DNA, CDR3 protein. D genes are given only for firm matches. Where a row states a size, it is once, few, many or the class of an expanded clone; other rows omit it.

J: TRBJ1-3
V: TRBV15
D: -
size: -
DNA: TGTGCCACCAGCAGAGGGGCCTCTGGAAACACCATATATTTT
CDR3: CATSRGASGNTIYF

J: TRBJ1-2
V: TRBV7-2
D: TRBD1
size: -
DNA: TGTGCCAGCAGCCCCTTCGACAGGGACTACACCTTC
CDR3: CASSPFDRDYTF

J: TRBJ2-7
V: TRBV28
D: -
size: few
DNA: TGTGCCAGCAGCCAACACAGTCTGAGCTCCTACGAGCAGTACTTC
CDR3: CASSQHSLSSYEQYF

J: TRBJ2-5
V: TRBV6-1
D: -
size: -
DNA: TGTGCCAGCAGTGAAGTAAGGACTCCGGGAGAGACCCAGTACTTC
CDR3: CASSEVRTPGETQYF

J: TRBJ1-5
V: TRBV15
D: -
size: -
DNA: TGTGCCACCAGCAGGGCCGGGACAAAAACGCAGCCCCAGCATTTT
CDR3: CATSRAGTKTQPQHF

J: TRBJ2-7
V: TRBV7-9
D: -
size: -
DNA: TGTGCCAGCAGTAACGCCGGGACTCCCGGGCGCGAGCAGTACTTC
CDR3: CASSNAGTPGREQYF

J: TRBJ2-5
V: TRBV6-5
D: -
size: -
DNA: TGTGCCAGCAGTTACAATCTGGGGATGGGGAAAGAGACCCAGTACTTC
CDR3: CASSYNLGMGKETQYF

J: TRBJ1-1
V: TRBV6-5
D: -
size: -
DNA: TGTGCCAGCAGAGACATGGGTTGGGCTTTCTTT
CDR3: CASRDMGWAFF

J: TRBJ2-2
V: TRBV10-3
D: -
size: -
DNA: TGTGCCATCAGTGAGTACACCGGGGAGCTGTTTTTT
CDR3: CAISEYTGELFF

J: TRBJ2-6
V: TRBV11-2
D: -
size: once
DNA: TGTGCCAGCAGCTTTAGACTCCGGGACACTTTTTCCGGGGCCAACGTCCTGACTTTC
CDR3: CASSFRLRDTFSGANVLTF

J: TRBJ2-5
V: TRBV27
D: -
size: -
DNA: TGTGCCAGCAGTTTTAAAAAAGAGACCCAGTACTTC
CDR3: CASSFKKETQYF

J: TRBJ2-2
V: TRBV6-5
D: TRBD1
size: -
DNA: TGTGCCAGCAGGAGGTCAGGGGGCACCGGGGAGCTGTTTTTT
CDR3: CASRRSGGTGELFF

J: TRBJ2-7
V: TRBV29-1
D: -
size: -
DNA: TGCAGCGTTGTTTGGGTCCAGGGAACTTACGAGCAGTACTTC
CDR3: CSVVWVQGTYEQYF

J: TRBJ1-4
V: TRBV29-1
D: -
size: -
DNA: TGCAGCGTTGTAAGTTGGAAAAATGAAAAACTGTTTTTT
CDR3: CSVVSWKNEKLFF

J: TRBJ2-1
V: TRBV5-1
D: TRBD1
size: -
DNA: TGCGCCAGCAGCCTTCCCGGGACAGGGATCAATGAGCAGTTCTTC
CDR3: CASSLPGTGINEQFF

J: TRBJ1-5
V: TRBV28
D: -
size: few
DNA: TGTGCCAGCAGTTTGCCAGGCGGGACGGGTCAGCCCCAGCATTTT
CDR3: CASSLPGGTGQPQHF

J: TRBJ2-7
V: TRBV28
D: -
size: -
DNA: TGTGCCAGCAGGCTCACAGACGAGCAGTACTTC
CDR3: CASRLTDEQYF

J: TRBJ2-1
V: TRBV29-1
D: TRBD1
size: -
DNA: TGCAGCGGGGACAGGGCGATTAACAATGAGCAGTTCTTC
CDR3: CSGDRAINNEQFF

J: TRBJ2-7
V: TRBV6-5
D: TRBD1
size: -
DNA: TGTGCCAGCAGTTACTCAGGGGACAGGAGTTACGAGCAGTACTTC
CDR3: CASSYSGDRSYEQYF

J: TRBJ2-1
V: TRBV11-3
D: TRBD2
size: -
DNA: TGTGCCAGCAGCGGGGGACTACCAAGCTCCTACAATGAGCAGTTCTTC
CDR3: CASSGGLPSSYNEQFF

J: TRBJ2-5
V: TRBV10-3
D: TRBD2
size: -
DNA: TGTGCCAGCCGAATAGCGGGAGATGCGGAGACCCAGTACTTC
CDR3: CASRIAGDAETQYF

J: TRBJ1-2
V: TRBV11-2
D: TRBD1
size: -
DNA: TGTGCCAGCAGCCCTTCGACAGGGACGGGCTATGGCTACACCTTC
CDR3: CASSPSTGTGYGYTF

J: TRBJ2-3
V: TRBV7-9
D: -
size: -
DNA: TGTGCCAGCAGCTTGACAGATACGCAGTATTTT
CDR3: CASSLTDTQYF

J: TRBJ2-5
V: TRBV18
D: TRBD2
size: once
DNA: TGTGCCAGCTCACCAAGCCTAGCGGAAGAGACCCAGTACTTC
CDR3: CASSPSLAEETQYF

J: TRBJ2-3
V: TRBV7-8
D: -
size: -
DNA: TGTGCCAGCAGCTTAACCGCCGGGCGGTTGGGCACAGATACGCAGTATTTT
CDR3: CASSLTAGRLGTDTQYF

J: TRBJ1-3
V: TRBV6-5
D: TRBD1
size: -
DNA: TGTGCCAGCATTCCAGGGGGCTCTGGAAACACCATATATTTT
CDR3: CASIPGGSGNTIYF

J: TRBJ2-2
V: TRBV18
D: -
size: once
DNA: TGTGCCAGCTCACCACCGGTCGAAAGCGTGGAGCTGTTTTTT
CDR3: CASSPPVESVELFF

J: TRBJ2-4
V: TRBV11-2
D: -
size: -
DNA: TGTGCCAGCAGCTTAATATATCGGGGGCTAGCCAAAAACATTCAGTACTTC
CDR3: CASSLIYRGLAKNIQYF

J: TRBJ1-4
V: TRBV19
D: -
size: -
DNA: TGTGCCAGTAGTATCGGGGGGTCGGGCTCCAATGAAAAACTGTTTTTT
CDR3: CASSIGGSGSNEKLFF

J: TRBJ2-7
V: TRBV27
D: -
size: many
DNA: TGTGCCAGCAGTTTAGTTTCCGGGAGCTCCTACGAGCAGTACTTC
CDR3: CASSLVSGSSYEQYF

J: TRBJ1-1
V: TRBV5-6
D: -
size: few
DNA: TGTGCCAGCAGCGTCAGGGGTGAAGCTTTCTTT
CDR3: CASSVRGEAFF

J: TRBJ2-1
V: TRBV30
D: -
size: -
DNA: TGTGCCTGGAGTGTAAGGAGGGGGGCCTACAATGAGCAGTTCTTC
CDR3: CAWSVRRGAYNEQFF

J: TRBJ1-2
V: TRBV6-6
D: -
size: -
DNA: TGTGCCAGCAGTTACTCGTTGACTAACTATGGCTACACCTTC
CDR3: CASSYSLTNYGYTF

J: TRBJ1-1
V: TRBV11-2
D: TRBD1
size: -
DNA: TGTGCCAGCAGCTTAGTCCCCACTCGACAGGGGGCGGGGGCTTTCTTT
CDR3: CASSLVPTRQGAGAFF

J: TRBJ2-7
V: TRBV5-1
D: -
size: -
DNA: TGCGCCAGCAGCTTGGGCAGGAGCTCCTACGAGCAGTACTTC
CDR3: CASSLGRSSYEQYF

J: TRBJ2-3
V: TRBV18
D: TRBD2
size: -
DNA: TGTGCCAGCTCACCCCCGGGACTAGCGACTTTAGATACGCAGTATTTT
CDR3: CASSPPGLATLDTQYF

J: TRBJ2-7
V: TRBV27
D: -
size: -
DNA: TGTGCCAGCAGTTCTGGGGTCAATAGGCGAACCTACGAGCAGTACTTC
CDR3: CASSSGVNRRTYEQYF

J: TRBJ2-2
V: TRBV5-1
D: TRBD1
size: -
DNA: TGCGCCAGCAGCTTCCTCCCCGGGACAGGGTCCCGAGGCGGGGAGCTGTTTTTT
CDR3: CASSFLPGTGSRGGELFF

J: TRBJ2-4
V: TRBV5-8
D: -
size: -
DNA: TGTGCCAGCAGCTTCTTCCGTTCGGGGGTAGCCAAAAACATTCAGTACTTC
CDR3: CASSFFRSGVAKNIQYF